This T cell receptor beta chain is drawn from a study of cytomegalovirus exposure and HLA in healthy donors (TCRdb year 2017). Broadly, across the study: An earlier analysis of 587 of the donors reported 250 to 350 Gb of sequence data and 117 million unique TCR beta sequences obtained from approximately 180 million T cells. HLA typing covered class I and class II loci at four-digit resolution. The study used immunosequencing to profile the T cell repertoires of approximately 630 subjects and linked those repertoires to cytomegalovirus serostatus. A later genetic analysis used genome-wide SNP genotypes for about 60% of the 666 donors, treating that subset as a discovery cohort. Among some 400 genotyped donors of the cohort, an average of roughly 240,000 unique TCR beta nucleotide sequences were sequenced per donor, around a sixth of them non-productive. The later analysis used no new phenotypic data to find candidate immune exposures, relying instead on TCR beta sequences and their occurrence across donors. The number of typed donors differed by locus: about 620-640 for A, B, C, DRB1 and DQB1; approximately 520 for DQA1; 606 for DPA1; and around 470 for DPB1. A later analysis re-analyzed previously published TCR beta repertoires from 600 to 850 donors and added high-resolution HLA genotyping to study TCR occurrence patterns. In an earlier analysis of roughly 540 of the donors, high-throughput TCR beta sequencing was used to judge whether each TCR beta V gene segment behaved as functional or pseudogenic. In addition to the first cohort of 666 subjects, a separate validation cohort of 130 or so different subjects was used. Approximately 310 gigabases of sequencing data and around 87 million unique TCR sequences were included in an early release covering roughly 600 HLA-typed donors. Every discovery cohort repertoire had been produced on one sequencing platform. The study was designed to test whether signatures of past pathogen exposure could be identified by cataloging public T cell receptors. To predict cytomegalovirus infection status, the study brought together high-throughput TCR immunosequencing, statistical association of individual TCRs with disease status, and machine learning. Several DR-DQ haplotypes were handled as single units for association and clustering because linkage in the cohort was strong. Donor age, sex, ethnicity and CMV serostatus were collected together with the repertoire data. Of the approximately 400 genotyped donors, approximately 83% fell in the genetic ancestry cluster associated with self-reported Caucasian donors.

V lost 3 bases and J lost 13 bases, and the count of bases not matched to a germline gene is 3. Counted from cysteine to phenylalanine, this CDR3 has 12 amino acids. CDR3 DNA only is kept here, 36 bases in frame from base 1. The germline V gene provides CDR1 SGHNT and CDR2 YENEEA. Library preparation used the immunoSEQ multiplex PCR assay. For the multiplex PCR, a mixture combining 60 forward primers for TCR Vbeta segments and 13 reverse primers for TCR Jbeta segments was used. A multiplex PCR assay on genomic DNA amplified the CDR3 region of rearranged TCR beta genes. The Illumina HiSeq System was used to sequence the amplified TCR beta libraries as 87-base-pair reads. In the original analysis: Across the 670 or so repertoires, a later analysis counted 80 million or so unique TCR beta chains, roughly 11 million of which were shared by at least two donors. A nearest-neighbor algorithm error-corrected the raw reads and collapsed the reads into unique sequences, merging closely related sequences to remove PCR and sequencing errors. V, D and J gene segments were assigned by aligning CDR3 sequences to IMGT reference sequences. For a sequence to be retained, a match of at least six nucleotides to both a V gene segment and a J gene segment was required. A rearrangement was called productive if the CDR3 had no stop codons and remained in frame with V and J, and every other rearrangement was called non-productive. Following IMGT convention, CDR3 was defined as the stretch from the second conserved V-encoded cysteine up to the conserved J-encoded phenylalanine. Sequences without an unambiguous match to a single V gene segment were excluded from the earlier analysis of approximately 560 of the donors. In an earlier analysis of approximately 500 of the donors, a V segment was called functional when productive rearrangements were above 56.7%, and segregating when the standard deviation between donors exceeded 5%. A statistical classification framework was developed to diagnose cytomegalovirus status using the catalog of TCR beta chain sequences. A later analysis assigned V and J genes by comparing TCR nucleotide sequences with IMGT/GENE-DB human TR gene sequences. In a later analysis, CDR3 sequences and most-parsimonious VDJ recombination scenarios were assigned using the TCRdist pipeline. In a later analysis, each TCR beta chain was defined by its CDR3 amino acid sequence together with its V-gene family, and reads lacking a unique V-gene family were excluded. To address suspected cross-contamination and a sequencing artifact, a later analysis removed 592 highly shared, low-generation-probability nucleotide sequences. In a later analysis, a clonal expansion index was calculated for each public chain from normalized within-repertoire ranks of inferred template counts. Generation probabilities in a later analysis came from a VDJ recombination model fitted to out-of-frame rearrangements, and those results were checked against IGoR. A later analysis scored TCR-TCR, TCR-HLA and TCR-CMV co-occurrence with hypergeometric tests, applying a repertoire-size bias correction to TCR pairs. False discovery rates were estimated in a later analysis by permuting HLA or CMV assignments 20 times. In a later analysis, co-occurring TCRs were grouped using DBSCAN, and TCRdist sequence similarity was added for clustering within HLA-allele-positive subsets. Co-occurrence clustering excluded repertoires with fewer than 30,000 or more than 120,000 public chains, plus five with anomalous nucleotide sharing. TCRdb took over this immuneACCESS table, retaining in-frame rearrangements with V and J assigned. Such tables are incomplete; in checked studies, under half of the missing clones stem from an unresolved V gene, and the remainder is unexplained. Clonal size and the V and J genes are those of that table, whereas D and trimming came from the DNA. The sample table lists approximately 150,000 clones, 70% to 75% of them with a count of one. The ten largest clones add up to roughly 4.5% of the sample.

Points the paper makes about the study in general: Most TCR sequences were observed very rarely across donors, whereas some public TCRs were present in many individuals. The classifier was reported to diagnose cytomegalovirus status with high specificity and sensitivity in both the original and validation cohorts. The earlier analysis of fewer than 750 of the donors excluded 15 to 20 rarely observed V segments, including chromosome 9 orphons, because counts were too low. In a later analysis, TCR association rates were found to vary across HLA loci, with the most associated TCRs seen for DRB1 alleles and the fewest for HLA-C alleles. A further reported finding was that TCR beta sequences accurately predicted the HLA-A and HLA-B alleles for most subjects in the first cohort. In an earlier analysis of approximately 600 of the donors, most TCR beta V segments were observed in productive rearrangements about 90% or about 30% of the time, broadly matching IMGT annotations. Linkage disequilibrium might explain the correlated functional status among segregating V segments, but an unknown experimental factor could not be excluded. In a later analysis, most CMV-associated TCR beta chains were found to appear HLA-restricted, with HLA associations seemingly driven largely by CMV exposure. In the study, around 150 TCR beta chains were listed as associated with cytomegalovirus. The authors suggested that the approach could potentially be extended to other disease states and immunological phenotypes. The cohort was sequenced for TCR beta chains only, and without alpha or paired-chain data the features that could be detected were limited. A few of the identified cytomegalovirus-associated TCR beta chains were confirmed in vitro to be specific for cytomegalovirus antigens. Because the 87-base-pair reads could not distinguish some IMGT-functional V segments, including TRBV6-2 and TRBV6-3, those segments were excluded. In a later analysis, HLA-associated TCR beta chains showed more clonal expansion and lower generation probabilities than non-associated chains that were equally common. A later genetic analysis associated a missense DCLRE1C variant with V-gene and J-gene trimming of TCR beta chains, and an independent cohort replicated the association. In a later analysis, 15,000 to 20,000 TCR beta sequences were associated with specific HLA alleles at a false discovery rate of 0.05. When HLA alleles, especially DR and DQ, strongly co-occurred, TCR associations were difficult to assign to individual alleles. Presence/absence analyses assumed roughly uniform sequencing depth across donors, an assumption that may not hold. Because some donors lacked HLA typing at each locus, the association tests relied only on the typed subset. A cluster of highly shared sequence variants was judged likely to represent a technical artifact of the sequencing pipeline. A later genetic analysis reported fewer N-insertions in productive TCRs among donors in an Asian-associated ancestry cluster than the roughly 620-donor mean. In a later analysis, several top co-occurrence clusters were reported to appear linked to parvovirus B19, influenza, CMV and Epstein-Barr virus. The only immune exposure information available for the cohort was CMV serostatus.

Details on this clone: Its antigen target is currently unknown. It has no much larger one-base neighbor in the sample; base qualities were not kept.

In total, fewer than 750 healthy bone marrow donors made up the cohort. At the time of sampling, all cohort members were nominally healthy, though unrecorded immune exposures were likely present. The donor was CMV seropositive and was included in the group of about 290 seropositive cohort members. Every donor gave a peripheral blood sample, and the peripheral blood mononuclear cells from that sample were used for TCR beta sequencing. Genomic DNA extraction from the blood cell samples was performed with the Qiagen DNeasy Blood Extraction Kit. The sequenced sample consisted of PBMCs. This clonotype originated in a man between 18 and 29 years old in good health and CMV-seropositive. The rearranged segments are TRBV11-3 and TRBJ2-1; TRBD2 fits 10 bases in the junction. The DNA is as follows: TGTGCCAGCAGCTTCCTAGCGGGAGATCAGTTCTTC. This codes for CASSFLAGDQFF.